The 28 T cell receptor beta chains below all came from one sample that was sequenced in a study of cytomegalovirus exposure and HLA in healthy donors. TCRdb's copy holds only in-frame clones and misses some; the assay was immunoSEQ multiplex PCR. There are some 130,000 clones in the sample; almost 85% occur only once, and 25% to 30% lies in the top ten. Sequencing was carried out using PBMCs. These receptors came from a man younger than 45 in good health and CMV-seropositive.

The CDR3 sequence is CASSPGLRGRAGYEQYF. The DNA for the CDR3 is TGTGCCAGCAGCCCAGGACTACGCGGGAGGGCCGGATACGAGCAGTACTTC. The chain is built from TRBV4-2 and TRBJ2-7, with 9 bases fitting TRBD2. CDR1 and CDR2 (germline): LGHNA, YNFKEQ. The CDR3 extends over 17 amino acids. The J segment lost 4 bases and the V segment lost 4 bases, leaving 14 bases of the junction unmatched.

The J gene is TRBJ1-4, the V gene TRBV10-3, with D uncertain. The germline V gene has CDR1 ENHRY and CDR2 SYGVKD. The germline V and J ends were trimmed by 2 bases and 8 bases, with 12 bases remaining between them. The CDR3 runs to 14 residues. This CDR3 reads CAISEGSAGEKLFF. CDR3 DNA: TGTGCCATCAGTGAGGGCAGCGCCGGGGAAAAACTGTTTTTT.

The chain employs TRBV2 and TRBJ2-3, with 8 bases identical to TRBD2. The V segment lost 4 bases and the J segment 0 bases; nucleotides outside the gene matches: 12. This CDR3 has 18 residues. The V gene's germline CDR1 is SNHLY and CDR2 FYNNEI. The CDR3 bases are TGTGCCAGCAGTGTTTTGGCGGGGGGCACCCCTAGCACAGATACGCAGTATTTT. Protein: CASSVLAGGTPSTDTQYF.

This clone was seen just once. The V and J genes are TRBV7-2 and TRBJ1-2, with a weak D call TRBD1 (6 bases). The germline V gene has CDR1 SGHTA and CDR2 FQGNSA. The CDR3 has 16 amino acids. The V end lost 1 base, the J end lost 1 base, and 13 bases lay between the germline ends. DNA for the CDR3: TGTGCCAGCAGCTTAGAGACAGGCATCCTTAACTATGGCTACACCTTC. Protein sequence: CASSLETGILNYGYTF.

The chain employs TRBV27 and TRBJ1-2; D uncertain. The V end was cut by 1 base, the J end by 8 bases, with 11 bases between. The CDR3 runs 13 residues. Germline V gene lookup returns CDR1 MNHEY and CDR2 SMNVEV (reference sequence). The chain's CDR3 is CASSLYPPGGYTF. The DNA of the CDR3 is TGTGCCAGCAGTTTATATCCCCCAGGCGGCTACACCTTC.

A word on this clone: Distinct nucleotide sequences in the sample also encode this CDR3. The V and J genes are TRBV18 and TRBJ2-7; 11 bases are a match to TRBD1. There are 15 residues in the CDR3. Germline-derived CDR1 and CDR2 are KGHSH and LQKENI. Trimming cost V 0 bases and J 7 bases; bases outside gene matches: 5. CDR3 nucleotide sequence: TGTGCCAGCTCACCACCGGGACAGGGGGGAGGGGAGCAGTACTTC. It encodes CASSPPGQGGGEQYF.

CDR3 sequence (DNA): TGTGCCAGCAGCCCCCAGGGGCCTGAAGCTTTCTTT. Its translation: CASSPQGPEAFF. The chain is built from TRBV7-8 and TRBJ1-1; perhaps TRBD1 as D (6 bases). Trimming left V 5 bases short and J 6 bases short, with 10 bases between. The V gene's germline CDR1 is SGHVS and CDR2 FQNEAQ. CDR3 size: 12 residues.

The chain recombines TRBV5-1 with TRBJ2-5; 9 nucleotides agree with TRBD1. V shed 2 bases, J shed 5 bases, and the junction held 4 bases outside the gene matches. Germline CDR1 and CDR2: SGHRS and YFSETQ. The CDR3 has 14 residues. The CDR3 loop reads CASSFTGGSETQYF. For the CDR3, the DNA is TGCGCCAGCAGCTTTACAGGGGGCAGCGAGACCCAGTACTTC.

The chain uses TRBV18 and TRBJ2-7; possibly TRBD2 for D (5 bases). Trimming shortened V by 2 bases and J by 7 bases, and 9 bases separated the two germline ends. CDR1 is KGHSH and CDR2 is LQKENI in the germline V gene. The CDR3 is 12 amino acids. The CDR3 protein is CASSPDEREQYF. CDR3 DNA sequence: TGTGCCAGCTCACCAGATGAGCGGGAGCAGTACTTC. Complete variable domain (other parts from reference TRBV18 and TRBJ2-7): NAGVMQNPRHLVRRRGQEARLRCSPMKGHSHVYWYRQLPEEGLKFMVYLQKENIIDESGMPKERFSAEFPKEGPSILRIQQVVRGDSAAYFCASSPDEREQYFGPGTRLTVT.

V gene TRBV7-6 combines with J gene TRBJ2-2, with D uncertain. CDR1 SGHVS and CDR2 FNYEAQ come from the germline V gene. The germline V and J ends were trimmed by 1 base and 7 bases, with 7 bases remaining between them. CDR3 length: 13 amino acids. The CDR3 reads CASSLGAHGELFF. The DNA for the CDR3 is TGTGCCAGCAGCTTAGGGGCTCACGGGGAGCTGTTTTTT.

In this sample, this clone turned up once. The chain links TRBV11-2 to TRBJ2-7; 10 bases are shared with TRBD1. CDR1 and CDR2 (germline): SGHAT, FQNNGV. CDR3 length: 14 residues. Trimming at V came to 5 bases and at J to 3 bases, leaving 4 bases not matched to a gene. DNA for the CDR3: TGTGCCAGCAGCCGCCGGGACAGGGGCTACGAGCAGTACTTC. It codes for CASSRRDRGYEQYF.

The V and J genes are TRBV5-4 and TRBJ2-3, with D hard to call. The CDR3 covers 13 residues. Germline V gene lookup returns CDR1 SGHNT and CDR2 YYREEE (reference sequence). Trimming left V 4 bases short and J 2 bases short, with 8 bases between. The CDR3 DNA reads as TGTGCCAGCAGCCCACTAAACACAGATACGCAGTATTTT. Protein sequence: CASSPLNTDTQYF. The entire variable domain, with the rest obtained from reference TRBV5-4 and TRBJ2-3, is as follows: ETGVTQSPTHLIKTRGQQVTLRCSSQSGHNTVSWYQQALGQGPQFIFQYYREEENGRGNFPPRFSGLQFPNYSSELNVNALELDDSALYLCASSPLNTDTQYFGPGTRLTVL.

The chain couples TRBV14 to TRBJ1-2; the D gene is possibly TRBD1 (6 bases). The CDR3 contains 14 residues. Germline CDR1 is SGHDN and CDR2 is FVKESK. V was shortened by 4 bases and J by 4 bases, with 13 bases between the two germline ends. Here the CDR3 DNA reads TGTGCCAGCAGCCCGACCACAGGGCTCTATGGCTACACCTTC. It is translated as CASSPTTGLYGYTF.

The genes are TRBV6-6 and TRBJ2-7; 11 bases match TRBD2. The CDR3 is made up of 16 amino acids. V gave up 2 bases and J gave up 0 bases; unmatched junction bases: 3. Germline V gene lookup returns CDR1 MNHNY and CDR2 SVGAGI (reference sequence). As DNA, the CDR3 is TGTGCCAGCAGTTACGGACTAGCGGGCGCCTCCTACGAGCAGTACTTC. Translating it yields CASSYGLAGASYEQYF.

V is TRBV21-1 and J is TRBJ1-1; the table assigns TRBD1, which was not confirmed against the DNA. TRBV21-1 counts as a pseudogene. This CDR3 comprises 16 residues. CDR3 residues: CASRLDREDMNTEAFF. As DNA, the CDR3 is TGTGCCAGCAGGTTGGACAGGGAGGATATGAACACTGAAGCTTTCTTT.

The chain combines TRBV5-1 with TRBJ2-1, with D possibly being TRBD2 (5 bases). Trimming took off 1 base at V and 9 bases at J, with 14 bases between the two ends. The CDR3 spans 14 residues. In germline, CDR1 is SGHRS, CDR2 YFSETQ. The CDR3 sequence: CASSLMGLEGEQFF. In DNA form, the CDR3 reads TGCGCCAGCAGCTTGATGGGTCTAGAGGGTGAGCAGTTCTTC.

The gene calls are TRBV11-2 and TRBJ1-4; D may be TRBD1 (5 bases). Germline assignment: CDR1 SGHAT and CDR2 FQNNGV. V was shortened by 1 base and J by 6 bases, with 15 bases between the two germline ends. There are 16 residues in the CDR3. Here the CDR3 reads CASSLGAGFGDEKLFF. The CDR3 DNA follows: TGTGCCAGCAGCTTAGGAGCAGGGTTTGGAGATGAAAAACTGTTTTTT. The variable domain in full, with the rest retrieved from reference TRBV11-2 and TRBJ1-4, is EAGVAQSPRYKIIEKRQSVAFWCNPISGHATLYWYQQILGQGPKLLIQFQNNGVVDDSQLPKDRFSAERLKGVDSTLKIQPAKLEDSAVYLCASSLGAGFGDEKLFFGSGTQLSVL.

The genes are TRBV13 and TRBJ2-4, with 10 bases fitting TRBD1. CDR3 size: 17 residues. V lost 5 bases to trimming and J lost 1 base; unmatched junction nucleotides: 8. CDR1 PRHDT and CDR2 FYEKMQ come from the germline V gene (reference sequence). The CDR3 nucleotides are TGTGCCAGCAGCGTCCGGGACAGGGGATACGCCAAAAACATTCAGTACTTC. Its translation is CASSVRDRGYAKNIQYF.

The count of this clone is one. The genes are TRBV5-4 and TRBJ1-1; 12 bases are a match to TRBD1. Losses at the gene ends were 3 bases for V and 6 bases for J; bases not matched to a gene: 3. Germline V gene data show CDR1 as SGHNT and CDR2 as YYREEE (reference sequence). The CDR3 totals 14 residues. The CDR3 loop is CASSWDRGRAEAFF. The CDR3, as DNA: TGTGCCAGCAGCTGGGACAGGGGGCGAGCTGAAGCTTTCTTT.

The V gene is TRBV7-3, the J gene TRBJ1-2; the D is unclear. From germline, CDR1 is SGHTA and CDR2 FQGTGA. The CDR3 covers 16 residues. Trimming shortened V by 0 bases and J by 8 bases, and 19 bases separated the two germline ends. CDR3 sequence: CASSLTSVGSDSGYTF. CDR3 bases: TGTGCCAGCAGCTTAACTTCGGTCGGGTCAGATTCGGGCTACACCTTC. Using reference TRBV7-3 and TRBJ1-2 for the parts outside the CDR3, the full variable domain is GAGVSQTPSNKVTEKGKYVELRCDPISGHTALYWYRQSLGQGPEFLIYFQGTGAADDSGLPNDRFFAVRPEGSVSTLKIQRTERGDSAVYLCASSLTSVGSDSGYTFGSGTRLTVV.

CDR3 region: CASSLGTGGPDTQYF. The CDR3 DNA is TGTGCCAGCAGCTTAGGGACGGGGGGGCCAGATACGCAGTATTTT. V usage is TRBV7-6 and J usage is TRBJ2-3; 8 bases match TRBD2. Germline CDR1 is SGHVS and CDR2 is FNYEAQ. The CDR3 totals 15 residues. The junction had 4 bases not matched to a gene; V was cut back by 1 base and J by 4 bases.

The chain links TRBV29-1 to TRBJ1-2; D is perhaps TRBD1 (5 bases). Trimming took 1 base from V and 1 from J, leaving 10 bases between them. CDR3 length equals 14 residues. Germline assignment: CDR1 SQVTM and CDR2 ANQGSEA. DNA of the CDR3: TGCAGCGTTGAAGTCCCAGGGAATAACTATGGCTACACCTTC. The encoded protein is CSVEVPGNNYGYTF.

This chain links TRBV6-6 with TRBJ2-5; D is ambiguous. Trimming stripped 4 bases from V and 5 bases from J, with 8 bases between. The CDR3 sequence is 12 residues long. Germline lookup yields CDR1 MNHNY and CDR2 SVGAGI (reference sequence). CDR3 nucleotides: TGTGCCAGCAGTTCCGTCGTGGAGACCCAGTACTTC. As protein: CASSSVVETQYF.

The chain combines TRBV7-9 with TRBJ2-1; no firm D call. Per the germline V gene, CDR1 is SEHNR and CDR2 is FQNEAQ (reference sequence). The CDR3 is 12 residues long. V was clipped by 3 bases and J by 5 bases, with 5 bases between them. The CDR3 DNA reads TGTGCCAGCAGCTTCGGTGACAATGAGCAGTTCTTC. This gives the protein CASSFGDNEQFF.

The V call is TRBV2, the J call TRBJ2-7, with 9 nucleotides matching TRBD1. The CDR3 has 15 residues. The junction had 10 bases not matched to a gene; V was cut back by 5 bases and J by 5 bases. Per the germline V gene, CDR1 is SNHLY and CDR2 is FYNNEI. Here the CDR3 DNA reads TGTGCCAGCAGTACAATTGACAGGGGGAAGGACGAGCAGTACTTC. It yields the protein CASSTIDRGKDEQYF.

The chain combines TRBV11-2 with TRBJ2-4, with TRBD2 matching over 13 bases. Germline CDR1 and CDR2: SGHAT and FQNNGV. CDR3 length equals 17 residues. The junction had 6 bases not matched to a gene; V was cut back by 6 bases and J by 1 base. CDR3 DNA sequence: TGTGCCAGCAGAGGACTAGCGGGAGTGGGGGCCAAAAACATTCAGTACTTC. It is translated as CASRGLAGVGAKNIQYF.

This clone has just one count. The genes are TRBV11-1 and TRBJ2-5, with D tentatively TRBD2 (5 bases). CDR1 and CDR2 from the germline V gene are SGHAT and FQDESV (reference sequence). This CDR3 has 14 residues. The V end was cut by 1 base, the J end by 5 bases, with 11 bases between. The CDR3 region is CASSLGASMETQYF. In nucleotides, the CDR3 is TGTGCCAGCAGCTTAGGGGCTAGCATGGAGACCCAGTACTTC.

V usage is TRBV9 and J usage is TRBJ2-7, with TRBD2 as a possible D gene (6 bases). The germline gives CDR1 SGDLS, CDR2 YYNGEE. Trimming removed 0 bases from V and 0 bases from J, with 13 bases in between. The CDR3 runs 16 residues. The DNA of the CDR3 is TGTGCCAGCAGCGTAGGCGGCGGGGCGAGCTCCTACGAGCAGTACTTC. This sequence encodes CASSVGGGASSYEQYF. Full variable domain (remainder filled in from reference TRBV9 and TRBJ2-7): DSGVTQTPKHLITATGQRVTLRCSPRSGDLSVYWYQQSLDQGLQFLIQYYNGEERAKGNILERFSAQQFPDLHSELNLSSLELGDSALYFCASSVGGGASSYEQYFGPGTRLTVT.